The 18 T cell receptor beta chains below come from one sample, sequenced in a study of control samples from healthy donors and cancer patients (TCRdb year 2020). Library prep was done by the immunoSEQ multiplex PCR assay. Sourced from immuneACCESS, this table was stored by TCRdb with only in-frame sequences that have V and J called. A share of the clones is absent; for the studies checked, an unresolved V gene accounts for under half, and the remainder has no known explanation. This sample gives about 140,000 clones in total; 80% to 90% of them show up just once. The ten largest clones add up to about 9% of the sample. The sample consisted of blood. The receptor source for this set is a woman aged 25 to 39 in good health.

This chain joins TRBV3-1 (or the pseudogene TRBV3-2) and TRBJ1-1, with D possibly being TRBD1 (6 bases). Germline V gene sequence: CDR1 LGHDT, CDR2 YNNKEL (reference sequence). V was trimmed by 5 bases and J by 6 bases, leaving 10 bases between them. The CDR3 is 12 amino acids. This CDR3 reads CASSKTGAEAFF. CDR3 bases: TGTGCCAGCAGCAAGACAGGAGCTGAAGCTTTCTTT.

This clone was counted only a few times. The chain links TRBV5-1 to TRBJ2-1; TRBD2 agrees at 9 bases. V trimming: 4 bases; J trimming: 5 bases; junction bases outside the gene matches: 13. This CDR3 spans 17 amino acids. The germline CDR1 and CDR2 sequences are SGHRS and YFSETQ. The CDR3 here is CASSRSILAGVDNEQFF. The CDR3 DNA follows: TGCGCCAGCAGCCGGTCAATTTTAGCGGGGGTCGACAATGAGCAGTTCTTC. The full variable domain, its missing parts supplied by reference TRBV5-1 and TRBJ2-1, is KAGVTQTPRYLIKTRGQQVTLSCSPISGHRSVSWYQQTPGQGLQFLFEYFSETQRNKGNFPGRFSGRQFSNSRSEMNVSTLELGDSALYLCASSRSILAGVDNEQFFGPGTRLTVL.

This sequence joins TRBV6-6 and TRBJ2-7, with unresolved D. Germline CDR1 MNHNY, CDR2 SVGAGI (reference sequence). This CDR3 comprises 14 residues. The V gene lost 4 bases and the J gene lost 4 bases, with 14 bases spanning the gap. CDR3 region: CASSSSGVGYEQYF. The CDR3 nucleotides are TGTGCCAGCAGTTCCTCCGGAGTGGGGTACGAGCAGTACTTC.

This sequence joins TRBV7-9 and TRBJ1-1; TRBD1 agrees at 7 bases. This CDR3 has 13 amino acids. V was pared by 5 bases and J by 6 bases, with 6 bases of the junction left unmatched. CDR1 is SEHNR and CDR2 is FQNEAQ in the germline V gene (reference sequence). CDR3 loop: CASSADDRAEAFF. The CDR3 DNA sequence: TGTGCCAGCAGCGCAGATGACAGGGCTGAAGCTTTCTTT.

The CDR3 region has the DNA TGTGCCAGCAGTCTCCCCGTAGCGGGAGTTTCGGATACGCAGTATTTT. Translating gives CASSLPVAGVSDTQYF. The J gene is TRBJ2-3, the V gene TRBV28; the match to TRBD2 covers 9 bases. With 5 bases clipped from V and 6 bases from J, the junction kept 12 bases outside the gene matches. This CDR3 comprises 16 residues. Germline V gives CDR1 MDHEN, CDR2 SYDVKM.

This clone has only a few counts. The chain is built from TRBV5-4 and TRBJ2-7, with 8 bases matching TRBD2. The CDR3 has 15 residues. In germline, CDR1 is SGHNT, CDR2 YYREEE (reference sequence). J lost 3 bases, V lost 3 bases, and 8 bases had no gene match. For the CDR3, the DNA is TGTGCCAGCAGCTCGGGGGGGCCAGCTCTCTACGAGCAGTACTTC. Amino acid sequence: CASSSGGPALYEQYF. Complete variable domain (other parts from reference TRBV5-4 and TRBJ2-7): ETGVTQSPTHLIKTRGQQVTLRCSSQSGHNTVSWYQQALGQGPQFIFQYYREEENGRGNFPPRFSGLQFPNYSSELNVNALELDDSALYLCASSSGGPALYEQYFGPGTRLTVT.

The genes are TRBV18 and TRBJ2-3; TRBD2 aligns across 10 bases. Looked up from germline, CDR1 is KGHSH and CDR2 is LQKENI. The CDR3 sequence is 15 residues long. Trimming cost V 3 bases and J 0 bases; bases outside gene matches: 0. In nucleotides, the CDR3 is TGTGCCAGCTCACCGGGACTAGCGAGCACAGATACGCAGTATTTT. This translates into CASSPGLASTDTQYF.

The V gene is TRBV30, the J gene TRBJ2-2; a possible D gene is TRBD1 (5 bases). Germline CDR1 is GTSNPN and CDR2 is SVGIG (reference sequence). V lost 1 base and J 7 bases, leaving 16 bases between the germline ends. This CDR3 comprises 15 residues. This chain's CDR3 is CAWSAGSLGGGELFF. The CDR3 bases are TGTGCCTGGAGTGCAGGGTCCCTTGGTGGCGGGGAGCTGTTTTTT. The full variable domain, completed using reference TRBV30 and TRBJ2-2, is SQTIHQWPATLVQPVGSPLSLECTVEGTSNPNLYWYRQAAGRGLQLLFYSVGIGQISSEVPQNLSASRPQDRQFILSSKKLLLSDSGFYLCAWSAGSLGGGELFFGEGSRLTVL.

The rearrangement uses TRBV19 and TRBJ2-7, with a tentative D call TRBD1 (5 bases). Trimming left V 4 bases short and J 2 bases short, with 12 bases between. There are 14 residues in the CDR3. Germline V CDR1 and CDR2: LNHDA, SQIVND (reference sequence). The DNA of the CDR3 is TGTGCCAGTAGTAAGGGGCAGGGAACCTACGAGCAGTACTTC. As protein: CASSKGQGTYEQYF.

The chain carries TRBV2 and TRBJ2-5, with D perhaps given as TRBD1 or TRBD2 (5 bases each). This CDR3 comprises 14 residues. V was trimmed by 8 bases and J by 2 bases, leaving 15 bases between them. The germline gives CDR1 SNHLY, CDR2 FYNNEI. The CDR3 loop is CASCRDVGQETQYF. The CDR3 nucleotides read TGTGCCAGCTGCCGGGACGTAGGGCAAGAGACCCAGTACTTC.

The CDR3 region has the DNA TGTGCCAGCAGCCAAGATCCGGGACAGGAGTTCAATGAGCAGTTCTTC. As protein: CASSQDPGQEFNEQFF. This chain connects TRBV4-2 to TRBJ2-1; 8 positions agree with TRBD1. This CDR3 region has 16 residues. V dropped 0 bases and J dropped 6; count of bases not matched to a gene: 7. Germline lookup yields CDR1 LGHNA and CDR2 YNFKEQ.

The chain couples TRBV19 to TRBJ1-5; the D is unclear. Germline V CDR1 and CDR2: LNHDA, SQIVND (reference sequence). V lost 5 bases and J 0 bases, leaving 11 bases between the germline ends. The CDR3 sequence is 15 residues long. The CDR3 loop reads CASSARTDSNQPQHF. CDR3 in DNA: TGTGCCAGTAGTGCCCGGACGGATAGCAATCAGCCCCAGCATTTT.

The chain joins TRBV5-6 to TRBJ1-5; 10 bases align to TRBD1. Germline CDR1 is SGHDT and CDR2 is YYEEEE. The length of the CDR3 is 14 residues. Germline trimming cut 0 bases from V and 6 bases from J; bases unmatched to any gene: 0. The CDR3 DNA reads TGTGCCAGCAGCTTGGGACAGGGGGCTCAGCCCCAGCATTTT. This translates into CASSLGQGAQPQHF.

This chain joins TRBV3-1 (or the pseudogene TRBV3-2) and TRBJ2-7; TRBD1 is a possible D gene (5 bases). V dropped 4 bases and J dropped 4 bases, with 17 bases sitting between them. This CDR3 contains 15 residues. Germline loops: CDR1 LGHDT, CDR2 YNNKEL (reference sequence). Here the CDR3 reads CASSLSREPPYEQYF. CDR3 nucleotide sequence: TGTGCCAGCAGCCTTTCCAGGGAACCCCCTTACGAGCAGTACTTC.

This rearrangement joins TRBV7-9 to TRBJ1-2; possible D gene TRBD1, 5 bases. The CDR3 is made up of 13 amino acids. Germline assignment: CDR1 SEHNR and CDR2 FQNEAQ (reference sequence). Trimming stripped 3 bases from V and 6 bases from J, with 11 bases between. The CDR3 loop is CASSFDGGDGYTF. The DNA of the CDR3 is TGTGCCAGCAGCTTTGACGGGGGAGATGGCTACACCTTC. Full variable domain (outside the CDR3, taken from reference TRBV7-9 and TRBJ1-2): DTGVSQNPRHKITKRGQNVTFRCDPISEHNRLYWYRQTLGQGPEFLTYFQNEAQLEKSRLLSDRFSAERPKGSFSTLEIQRTEQGDSAMYLCASSFDGGDGYTFGSGTRLTVV.

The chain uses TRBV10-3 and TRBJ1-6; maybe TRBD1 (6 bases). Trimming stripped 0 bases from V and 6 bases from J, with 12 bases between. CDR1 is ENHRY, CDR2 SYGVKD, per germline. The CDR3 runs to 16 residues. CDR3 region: CAISESTAGVNSPLHF. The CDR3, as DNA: TGTGCCATCAGTGAGTCGACGGCAGGGGTTAATTCACCCCTCCACTTT.

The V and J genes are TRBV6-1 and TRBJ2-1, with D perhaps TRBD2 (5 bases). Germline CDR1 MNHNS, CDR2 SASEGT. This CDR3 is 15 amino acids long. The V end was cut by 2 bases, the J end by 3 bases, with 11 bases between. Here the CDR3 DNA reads TGTGCCAGCAGTGAAAATCTCGGGGTCTACAATGAGCAGTTCTTC. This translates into CASSENLGVYNEQFF.

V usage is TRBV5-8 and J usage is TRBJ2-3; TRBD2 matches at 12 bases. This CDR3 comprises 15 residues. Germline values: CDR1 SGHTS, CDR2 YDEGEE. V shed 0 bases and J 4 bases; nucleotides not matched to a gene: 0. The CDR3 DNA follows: TGTGCCAGCAGCTTGGGACTAGCGGGAGCAGATACGCAGTATTTT. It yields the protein CASSLGLAGADTQYF. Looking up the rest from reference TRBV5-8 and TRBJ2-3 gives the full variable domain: EAGVTQSPTHLIKTRGQQATLRCSPISGHTSVYWYQQALGLGLQFLLWYDEGEERNRGNFPPRFSGRQFPNYSSELNVNALELEDSALYLCASSLGLAGADTQYFGPGTRLTVL.